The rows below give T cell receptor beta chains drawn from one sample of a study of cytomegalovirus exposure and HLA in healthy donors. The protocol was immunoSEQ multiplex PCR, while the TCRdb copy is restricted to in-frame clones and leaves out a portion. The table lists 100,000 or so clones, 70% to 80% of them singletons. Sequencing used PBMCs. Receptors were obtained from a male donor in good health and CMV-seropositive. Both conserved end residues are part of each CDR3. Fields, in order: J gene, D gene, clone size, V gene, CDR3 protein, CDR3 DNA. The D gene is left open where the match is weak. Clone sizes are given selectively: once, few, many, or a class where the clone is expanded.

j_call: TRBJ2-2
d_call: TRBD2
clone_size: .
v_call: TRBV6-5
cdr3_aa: CASGTRRAGELFF
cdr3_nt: TGTGCCAGCGGGACTAGGAGGGCCGGGGAGCTGTTTTTT

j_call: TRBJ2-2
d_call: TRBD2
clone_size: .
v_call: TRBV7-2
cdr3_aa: CASSLALTSGNAGELFF
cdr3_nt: TGTGCCAGCAGCTTAGCGCTGACTAGCGGGAATGCCGGGGAGCTGTTTTTT

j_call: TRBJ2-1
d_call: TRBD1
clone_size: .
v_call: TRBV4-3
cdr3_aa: CASSQDTGGFDEQFF
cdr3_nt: TGCGCCAGCAGCCAAGATACAGGGGGCTTCGATGAGCAGTTCTTC

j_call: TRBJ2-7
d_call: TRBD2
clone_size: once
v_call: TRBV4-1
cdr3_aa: CASSQAWGGPVEQYF
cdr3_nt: TGCGCCAGCAGCCAAGCTTGGGGGGGACCGGTCGAGCAGTACTTC

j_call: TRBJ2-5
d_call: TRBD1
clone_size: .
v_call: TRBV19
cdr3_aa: CASSIVHRGVMEQYF
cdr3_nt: TGTGCCAGTAGTATAGTGCACAGGGGGGTAATGGAGCAGTACTTC

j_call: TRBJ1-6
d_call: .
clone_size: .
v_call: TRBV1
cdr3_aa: CTSSQSCSPLHF
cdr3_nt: TGCACCAGCAGCCAATCCTGTTCACCCCTCCACTTT

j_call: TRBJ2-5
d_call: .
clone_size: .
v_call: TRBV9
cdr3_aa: CASSVGGGVETQYF
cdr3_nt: TGTGCCAGCAGCGTAGGGGGCGGAGTAGAGACCCAGTACTTC

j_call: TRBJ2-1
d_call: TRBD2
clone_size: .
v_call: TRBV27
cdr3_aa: CASSRGTSGSYNEQFF
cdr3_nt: TGTGCCAGCAGTCGGGGGACTAGCGGGAGCTACAATGAGCAGTTCTTC

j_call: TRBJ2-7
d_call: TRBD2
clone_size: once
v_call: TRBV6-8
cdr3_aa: CASSLAGGPYEQYF
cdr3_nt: TGTGCCAGCAGCCTAGCGGGAGGGCCGTACGAGCAGTACTTC

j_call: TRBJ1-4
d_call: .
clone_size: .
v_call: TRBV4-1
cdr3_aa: CASSQPQATNEKLFF
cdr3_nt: TGCGCCAGCAGCCAACCCCAGGCAACTAATGAAAAACTGTTTTTT

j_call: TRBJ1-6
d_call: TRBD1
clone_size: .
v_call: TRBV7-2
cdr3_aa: CASSLPGTGLGNLHF
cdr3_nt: TGTGCCAGCAGCTTACCCGGGACAGGCCTTGGGAACCTCCACTTT

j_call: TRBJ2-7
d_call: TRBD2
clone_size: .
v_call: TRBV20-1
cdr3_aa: CSAILAAEQYF
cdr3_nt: TGCAGTGCTATCCTAGCGGCCGAGCAGTACTTC

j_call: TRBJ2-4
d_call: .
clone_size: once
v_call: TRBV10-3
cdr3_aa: CATQGLAKNIQYF
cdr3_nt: TGTGCCACACAGGGATTAGCCAAAAACATTCAGTACTTC

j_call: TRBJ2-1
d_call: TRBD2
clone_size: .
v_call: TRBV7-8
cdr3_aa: CASSLVVLAGGFNEQFF
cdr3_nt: TGTGCCAGCAGCTTAGTGGTCCTAGCGGGGGGCTTTAATGAGCAGTTCTTC

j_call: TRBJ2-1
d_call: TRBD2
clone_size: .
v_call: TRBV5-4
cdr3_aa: CASSFPGSGMMNEQFF
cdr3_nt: TGTGCCAGCAGCTTCCCGGGGAGCGGGATGATGAATGAGCAGTTCTTC